These T cell receptor beta chains were read from a single sample in a study of T cell repertoires in cytomegalovirus infection. These receptors' targets are unknown. From the reads, TCRdb called clonotypes with MiXCR, one entry per CDR3 protein. The table shows 250,000 to 400,000 distinct CDR3 sequences, with around a quarter occurring only once. The starting material was cultured PBMCs, obtained from culture after CMV antigen stimulation. Every receptor here comes from a human donor in good health (CMV status not recorded). Some clones in this sample may be carry-over from other donors' samples. Each CDR3 is given with its conserved first and last residue. Fields, in order: clone size, V gene, D gene, J gene, CDR3 protein, CDR3 DNA. The D gene is left open where the match is weak. Only part of the rows carry a size: once, few, many, or a class if the clone is expanded.

>.|TRBV15|TRBD2|TRBJ2-1
CATSGRDGGRGYNEQFF
TGTGCCACCAGCGGCCGGGATGGCGGGAGGGGATACAATGAGCAGTTCTTC
>.|TRBV15|.|TRBJ1-5
CATSRDRRGQPQHF
TGTGCCACCAGCAGAGATAGGCGGGGTCAGCCCCAGCATTTT
>.|TRBV7-9|TRBD1|TRBJ2-5
CASSSTTGRQETQYF
TGTGCCAGCAGTTCGACGACAGGGCGGCAAGAGACCCAGTACTTC
>.|TRBV19|.|TRBJ2-2
CASSMTDRRAGELFF
TGTGCCAGTAGTATGACGGATAGAAGAGCCGGGGAGCTGTTTTTT
>.|TRBV20-1|.|TRBJ2-1
CSARDVGGGIEQFF
TGCAGTGCTAGAGATGTGGGAGGGGGCATTGAGCAGTTCTTC
>few|TRBV28|.|TRBJ2-4
CASSSPTEAKNIQYF
TGTGCCAGCAGTTCACCGACCGAAGCCAAAAACATTCAGTACTTC
>once|TRBV19|.|TRBJ2-2
CASRGGQNWGELFF
TGTGCCAGTAGGGGGGGACAGAATTGGGGGGAGCTGTTTTTT
>few|TRBV12-3/TRBV12-4|.|TRBJ1-1
CASSFHRDSAEAFF
TGTGCCAGCAGTTTCCACAGGGATTCAGCTGAAGCTTTCTTT
>few|TRBV7-2|TRBD2|TRBJ2-5
CASSPQAGGVETQYF
TGTGCCAGCAGCCCCCAAGCGGGAGGGGTCGAGACCCAGTACTTC
>few|TRBV27|.|TRBJ2-1
CASSLWAGTEMNEQFF
TGTGCCAGCAGTTTATGGGCCGGGACTGAAATGAATGAGCAGTTCTTC
>.|TRBV7-4|.|TRBJ2-5
CASSFMRPQYF
TGTGCCAGCAGCTTTATGAGACCCCAGTACTTC
>many|TRBV7-2|.|TRBJ1-5
CASSQSVSYQPQHF
TGTGCCAGCAGCCAGTCGGTGTCTTATCAGCCCCAGCATTTT
>.|TRBV3-1|TRBD1|TRBJ1-1
CASSPLTGAGNTEAFF
TGTGCCAGCAGCCCCTTGACAGGGGCCGGGAACACTGAAGCTTTCTTT
>many|TRBV19|.|TRBJ1-5
CASSKTEWGNQPQHF
TGTGCCAGTAGTAAGACTGAATGGGGCAATCAGCCCCAGCATTTT
>few|TRBV19|.|TRBJ2-3
CASSLLDTDTQYF
TGTGCCAGTAGTTTGCTAGACACAGATACGCAGTATTTT
>many|TRBV7-2|.|TRBJ2-3
CASSFEFDTQYF
TGTGCCAGCAGCTTCGAATTTGATACGCAGTATTTT
>.|TRBV7-2|.|TRBJ2-3
CASSLRRTIDTQYF
TGTGCCAGCAGCTTACGCCGGACCATAGATACGCAGTATTTT
>few|TRBV28|.|TRBJ2-1
CASSFSVAGRLGSRYNEQFF
TGTGCCAGCAGTTTTTCGGTTGCGGGACGGCTGGGTTCGCGGTACAATGAGCAGTTCTTC
>.|TRBV25-1|TRBD2|TRBJ2-3
CASSRGSLAGGISDTQYF
TGTGCCAGCAGTCGAGGGTCCTTAGCGGGAGGGATCTCAGATACGCAGTATTTT
>.|TRBV20-1|.|TRBJ2-3
CSARGSDRTDTQYF
TGCAGTGCTAGAGGTTCTGACCGCACAGATACGCAGTATTTT
>.|TRBV18|TRBD1|TRBJ2-2
CASSVGQGSNTGELFF
TGTGCCAGCTCCGTCGGACAGGGGTCGAACACCGGGGAGCTGTTTTTT
>.|TRBV6-5|.|TRBJ1-4
CASGWGLYEKLFF
TGTGCCAGCGGATGGGGGCTCTATGAAAAACTGTTTTTT
>few|TRBV7-6|.|TRBJ1-1
CASSLVSTTEAFF
TGTGCCAGCAGCTTAGTTTCTACCACTGAAGCTTTCTTT
>few|TRBV7-9|.|TRBJ1-4
CASSRVPDINEKLFF
TGTGCCAGCAGCCGCGTACCAGACATTAATGAAAAACTGTTTTTT
>few|TRBV28|TRBD2|TRBJ2-1
CASSLSGRAGNEQFF
TGTGCCAGCAGCCTTAGCGGGAGGGCCGGCAATGAGCAGTTCTTC
>many|TRBV19|TRBD2|TRBJ2-5
CASSSRLRLAQETQYF
TGTGCCAGTAGTTCCCGCCTTCGACTAGCTCAAGAGACCCAGTACTTC
>.|TRBV7-6|TRBD2|TRBJ2-2
CASSLAVAGSSNTGELFF
TGTGCCAGCAGCTTAGCGGTAGCGGGATCCTCAAACACCGGGGAGCTGTTTTTT